Only a few counts were recorded for the clone carrying this TCR beta chain. Its target is not known. V dropped 2 bases and J dropped 0; count of bases not matched to a gene: 13. The CDR3 extends over 19 amino acids. The germline V gene encodes CDR1 LNHDA and CDR2 SQIVND (reference sequence). The entry originates in a study of cytomegalovirus exposure and HLA in healthy donors. Study summary: As an earlier analysis found, roughly 170 million T cells yielded 117 million unique TCR beta sequences. Overall study results and limits: Analysis performed later showed TCR beta chains linked to HLA being more clonally expanded than equally common others. Later on, a genetic analysis was performed. It linked a missense variant in DCLRE1C with V- and J-gene trimming of TCR beta.

PCR involved 60 Vbeta and 13 Jbeta primers. Clones were read by immunoSEQ multiplex PCR, and TCRdb kept only the in-frame ones, dropping some. The table records 150,000 to 250,000 clones, 70% to 85% of them present only once. This sequence originates from a boy between 2 and 15 years old in good health and CMV-seronegative. Material: PBMCs. The chain joins TRBV19 to TRBJ1-3; 7 nucleotides agree with TRBD1. In DNA, the CDR3 is TGTGCCAGTAGTATACGAGGACAGGACCTAACCCTCTCTGGAAACACCATATATTTT. Its translation: CASSIRGQDLTLSGNTIYF.